One and the same sample provided the 26 T cell receptor beta chains below, sequenced in a study of T cell repertoires in aging, cancer and after chemotherapy. Amplification of TCR beta used genomic DNA extracted from peripheral blood. Rearranged V-D-J TRB sequences were amplified with a mixed TRB-A/B primer pool. TCRdb re-analysed the multiplex PCR reads in MiXCR, keeping a single row per CDR3 protein. Counted here are 8,000 to 9,500 distinct CDR3 sequences, roughly a third occurring once; the ten biggest clones make up around 3.8%. Source material: blood. Receptors originate from a human donor in good health.

Relative to its sample, this clonotype is medium-sized. The V gene is TRBV6-1, the J gene TRBJ2-5; possibly TRBD2 for D (7 bases). This CDR3 region has 14 residues. Germline V CDR1 and CDR2: MNHNS, SASEGT. The V end was cut by 1 base, the J end by 5 bases, with 11 bases between. DNA for the CDR3: TGTGCCAGCAGTGAAGGGGGGGGGGCCGAGACCCAGTACTTC. Translation: CASSEGGGAETQYF.

A few counts support this clonotype. The CDR3 nucleotides read TGCAGTGCTGATACACCCTCTGGGGCCAACGTCCTGACTTTC. It yields the protein CSADTPSGANVLTF. The chain links TRBV20-1 to TRBJ2-6; D unresolved. The CDR3 is made up of 14 amino acids. The germline V and J ends were trimmed by 5 bases and 0 bases, with 8 bases remaining between them. CDR1 and CDR2 from the germline V gene are DFQATT and SNEGSKA (reference sequence).

In this sample, this clonotype turned up a few times. The V call is TRBV20-1, the J call TRBJ1-4; D may be TRBD1 (6 bases). This CDR3 has 15 residues. Germline CDR1 DFQATT, CDR2 SNEGSKA (reference sequence). V shed 3 bases and J shed 7 bases, with 18 bases lying between them. CDR3: CSASNPQGGGEKLFF. For the CDR3, the DNA is TGCAGTGCTAGTAACCCACAGGGAGGGGGTGAAAAACTGTTTTTT.

Note on this clonotype: The junction departs from the called germline gene at one end, perhaps through a read error. The V and J genes are TRBV6-4 and TRBJ1-4; a possible D gene is TRBD1 (6 bases). The CDR3 extends over 12 amino acids. From germline, CDR1 is MRHNA and CDR2 SNTAGT. CDR3 sequence reads: CASSYSTGKLFF. In DNA form, the CDR3 reads TGTGCCAGCAGTTACTCGACAGGAAAACTGTTTTTT.

The chain is built from TRBV4-3 and TRBJ2-7; maybe TRBD1 (6 bases). CDR3 length: 14 residues. Germline V gene data show CDR1 as LGHNA and CDR2 as YSLEER. V dropped 0 bases and J dropped 2 bases, with 8 bases sitting between them. The CDR3 DNA is TGCGCCAGCAGCCAAGACAGGGGTACCTACGAGCAGTACTTC. It yields the protein CASSQDRGTYEQYF.

The chain is built from TRBV25-1 and TRBJ1-1; tentative D call: TRBD1 (6 bases). Trimming removed 4 bases at V and 5 bases at J, with 14 bases between. The CDR3 runs 14 residues. Germline V gene sequence: CDR1 MGHDK, CDR2 SYGVNS. CDR3 in DNA: TGTGCCAGCAGTGTAGGGGGAGGTGTGACTGAAGCTTTCTTT. This translates into CASSVGGGVTEAFF.

In its sample, this clonotype was seen a few times. The chain links TRBV10-3 to TRBJ1-2; 8 nucleotides agree with TRBD1. The V segment lost 6 bases and the J segment 3 bases; nucleotides outside the gene matches: 9. Germline V gives CDR1 ENHRY, CDR2 SYGVKD. This CDR3 has 15 amino acids. CDR3 in amino acids: CAIRKDRGYDYGYTF. CDR3 in DNA: TGTGCCATCAGAAAAGACAGGGGCTACGACTATGGCTACACCTTC.

In its sample, this clonotype ranks as medium-sized (0.01 to 0.1%). The DNA of the CDR3 is TGCAGCGTTTCTCCGGGACAGGGTAAAGTC. It is translated as CSVSPGQGKV. The rearrangement joins TRBV29-1 to TRBJ2-7; 9 bases fit TRBD1. The CDR3 loop spans 10 amino acids. Germline V gives CDR1 SQVTM, CDR2 ANQGSEA.

Here the CDR3 DNA reads TGTGCCAGCAGCTCATGGGGCCCTGGGGCTTTCTTT. Its protein product is CASSSWGPGAFF. This chain connects TRBV7-9 to TRBJ1-1, with D possibly TRBD1 on 5 matching bases. CDR3 size: 12 residues. Trimming stripped 4 bases from V and 11 bases from J, with 14 bases between. Germline V gene lookup returns CDR1 SEHNR and CDR2 FQNEAQ (reference sequence). The variable domain in full, with the rest retrieved from reference TRBV7-9 and TRBJ1-1, is DTGVSQNPRHKITKRGQNVTFRCDPISEHNRLYWYRQTLGQGPEFLTYFQNEAQLEKSRLLSDRFSAERPKGSFSTLEIQRTEQGDSAMYLCASSSWGPGAFFGQGTRLTVV.

This clonotype has a handful of counts. The V call is TRBV20-1, the J call TRBJ1-6; 9 positions match TRBD1. The CDR3 sequence is 16 residues long. Germline V gene sequence: CDR1 DFQATT, CDR2 SNEGSKA (reference sequence). V dropped 0 bases and J dropped 5; count of bases not matched to a gene: 5. The CDR3 region is CSARDIRTGDNSPLHF. The CDR3 DNA is TGCAGTGCTAGAGATATTCGGACAGGGGATAATTCACCCCTCCACTTT.

This clonotype turned up a few times. V is TRBV6-1 and J is TRBJ1-6; 8 bases match TRBD1. Looked up from germline, CDR1 is MNHNS and CDR2 is SASEGT. The CDR3 runs to 15 residues. Trimming removed 1 base from V and 6 bases from J; junction bases left unmatched: 2. The CDR3 nucleotides read TGTGCCAGCAGTGAAGAAACAGGGGGTAATTCACCCCTCCACTTT. This sequence encodes CASSEETGGNSPLHF.

The genes are TRBV12-3 or TRBV12-4 and TRBJ1-1, with D possibly matching TRBD1 (5 bases). The CDR3 has 16 residues. Between the trimmed V and J ends, which lost 7 bases and 1 base, there was a span of 19 bases. CDR3 DNA sequence: TGTGCCAGCACCTTCCAAACGGGGCAGCAGAACACTGAAGCTTTCTTT. Amino acid sequence: CASTFQTGQQNTEAFF.

Within the sample, this clonotype is medium-sized. The chain recombines TRBV30 with TRBJ2-7; 7 bases match TRBD1. CDR3 length: 12 residues. Germline CDR1 reads GTSNPN; CDR2 reads SVGIG (reference sequence). The junction had 4 bases not matched to a gene; V was cut back by 4 bases and J by 4 bases. This CDR3 reads CAWNSGGYEQYF. CDR3 DNA: TGTGCCTGGAACTCAGGGGGTTACGAGCAGTACTTC.

This clonotype showed up just a few times. The chain links TRBV20-1 to TRBJ1-4; TRBD1 is a possible D gene (5 bases). Trimming shortened V by 4 bases and J by 3 bases, and 12 bases separated the two germline ends. CDR3 length equals 14 residues. The germline V gene encodes CDR1 DFQATT and CDR2 SNEGSKA (reference sequence). The CDR3 here is CSAIWGWSNEKLFF. CDR3 nucleotide sequence: TGCAGTGCTATCTGGGGGTGGTCTAATGAAAAACTGTTTTTT.

V and J are TRBV18 and TRBJ1-4; the match to TRBD1 covers 7 bases. Trimming took 5 bases from V and 3 from J; bases not matched to a gene: 6. Germline loops: CDR1 KGHSH, CDR2 LQKENI. The CDR3 runs to 15 residues. Here the CDR3 reads CASSAGQAANEKLFF. CDR3 nucleotides: TGTGCCAGCTCAGCCGGACAGGCGGCTAATGAAAAACTGTTTTTT.

The chain recombines TRBV7-9 with TRBJ1-2; D unclear. This CDR3 has 14 residues. The V end lost 2 bases, the J end lost 1 base, and 8 bases lay between the germline ends. Germline V gene data show CDR1 as SEHNR and CDR2 as FQNEAQ (reference sequence). CDR3 bases: TGTGCCAGCAGCTTAAGCTATGATAACTATGGCTACACCTTC. Translated, it gives CASSLSYDNYGYTF.

The sample holds a few counts of this clonotype. The chain joins TRBV13 to TRBJ1-2; D possibly corresponds to TRBD1 (5 bases). The CDR3 runs to 19 residues. From germline, CDR1 is PRHDT and CDR2 FYEKMQ (reference sequence). V dropped 4 bases and J dropped 1 base, with 25 bases sitting between them. The CDR3 protein is CASSSLSPGTEDLNYGYTF. Written as DNA, the CDR3 is TGTGCCAGCAGCTCCCTCTCCCCTGGGACGGAGGACCTTAACTATGGCTACACCTTC.

This clonotype is medium-sized by share. The chain employs TRBV6-1 and TRBJ2-2; D may be TRBD1 (6 bases). The CDR3 extends over 14 amino acids. The V gene lost 4 bases and the J gene lost 5 bases, with 11 bases spanning the gap. Germline CDR1 is MNHNS and CDR2 is SASEGT. The CDR3 is CASSAGDATGELFF. The CDR3 coding sequence is TGTGCCAGCAGTGCAGGGGATGCTACCGGGGAGCTGTTTTTT.

This clonotype rates as medium-sized. The CDR3 region is CSVVTDEAFF. The CDR3 nucleotides read TGCAGCGTGGTGACAGATGAAGCTTTCTTT. This rearrangement joins TRBV29-1 to TRBJ1-1; D may be TRBD1 (5 bases). Germline V gene sequence: CDR1 SQVTM, CDR2 ANQGSEA. CDR3 size: 10 residues. Trimming removed 6 bases from V and 7 bases from J, with 9 bases in between.

This clonotype appeared a few times. The rearrangement uses TRBV6-5 and TRBJ2-2; D is tentatively TRBD1 or TRBD2 (6 bases each). The CDR3 is 16 amino acids. The V end was cut by 6 bases, the J end by 3 bases, with 17 bases between. Germline assignment: CDR1 MNHEY and CDR2 SVGAGI. CDR3 region: CASSSSGGLDTGELFF. The CDR3 DNA reads as TGTGCCAGCAGCTCCAGTGGGGGGCTGGACACCGGGGAGCTGTTTTTT.

The chain joins TRBV12-3 or TRBV12-4 to TRBJ2-2; the match to TRBD2 covers 7 bases. After removal of 7 bases from V and 3 bases from J, the junction contained 11 bases not matched to a gene. The CDR3 is made up of 16 amino acids. CDR3 sequence reads: CASTSGRVRHTGELFF. The CDR3 DNA sequence: TGTGCCAGCACCTCAGGGAGGGTCCGTCACACCGGGGAGCTGTTTTTT.

This rearrangement joins TRBV6-5 to TRBJ1-6; D is unclear. CDR3 length: 15 amino acids. Deletions cut 6 bases from V and 0 bases from J, with 9 bases between. Looked up from germline, CDR1 is MNHEY and CDR2 is SVGAGI. The CDR3 here is CASSSTSSYNSPLHF. The CDR3 nucleotides are TGTGCCAGCAGCTCGACGAGCTCCTATAATTCACCCCTCCACTTT.

This clonotype showed up just a few times. The chain couples TRBV30 to TRBJ2-7; D is undetermined. Trimming shortened V by 2 bases and J by 1 base, and 9 bases separated the two germline ends. The CDR3 has 13 residues. In germline, CDR1 is GTSNPN, CDR2 SVGIG (reference sequence). This chain's CDR3 is CAWSRDGSYEQYF. CDR3 bases: TGTGCCTGGAGTCGAGACGGATCCTACGAGCAGTACTTC.

V and J are TRBV4-1 and TRBJ1-2; D gene ambiguous. Between the trimmed V and J ends, which lost 1 base and 7 bases, there was a span of 10 bases. Germline CDR1 reads MGHRA; CDR2 reads YSYEKL. This CDR3 has 13 amino acids. The CDR3 region is CASSQAIGRGYTF. In DNA, the CDR3 is TGCGCCAGCAGCCAAGCAATCGGGCGTGGCTACACCTTC.

Details on this clonotype: At one end, the junction sequence differs from germline, possibly due to a read error. V usage is TRBV14 and J usage is TRBJ1-1; maybe TRBD1 (6 bases). Germline V CDR1 and CDR2: SGHDN, FVKESK. CDR3 length: 13 residues. DNA of the CDR3: TGTGCCAGCAGCCAAGTCTGGGGGGCTGAGGCTTTCTTT. Its translation: CASSQVWGAEAFF.

A few counts support this clonotype. One end of the junction does not line up with germline, which may come from a read error. The chain couples TRBV6-2 or TRBV6-3 to TRBJ1-5, with TRBD1 matching 9 bases. The germline V gene has CDR1 MNHEY and CDR2 SVGEGT. The CDR3 is 18 residues long. CDR3 loop: CASSPPRPLQGASQPQHF. DNA of the CDR3: TGCGCCAGCAGTCCGCCTCGCCCTTTACAGGGGGCAAGTCAGCCCCAGCATTTT.